The 9 T cell receptor beta chains reported below all come from one sample, sequenced in a study of T cell clones after liver transplantation. Clones were sequenced by immunoSEQ multiplex PCR, and TCRdb holds only the in-frame ones, with some missing. The sample lists roughly 53,000 clones, about 70% seen once, with 7.5% to 10% in the top ten. Specimen: CD4+ T cells from blood, collected at the 22-month timepoint. Receptors originate from a human patient who received a liver transplant. The T cells may come from the graft donor.

The chain is built from TRBV11-1 and TRBJ2-2; D tentatively reads TRBD1 or TRBD2 (6 bases each). The V end lost 2 bases, the J end lost 4 bases, and 17 bases lay between the germline ends. Germline CDR1 SGHAT, CDR2 FQDESV (reference sequence). The CDR3 is 17 amino acids. DNA for the CDR3: TGTGCCAGCAGCTTAACGAGGGGGGCGAAGGGCACCGGGGAGCTGTTTTTT. This codes for CASSLTRGAKGTGELFF.

The CDR3 nucleotides read TGTGCCAGCAGTGAGGTGGAGGGGCCAGGCACTGAAGCTTTCTTT. Translated, it gives CASSEVEGPGTEAFF. The chain carries TRBV6-4 and TRBJ1-1; TRBD1 is a possible D gene (5 bases). The CDR3 loop spans 15 amino acids. Trimming took 3 bases from V and 4 from J, leaving 15 bases between them. The germline CDR1 and CDR2 sequences are MRHNA and SNTAGT.

Here the CDR3 DNA reads TGTGCCAGCAGTTACGATCAAACTTTGGTCTACGAGCAGTACTTC. This translates into CASSYDQTLVYEQYF. The rearrangement joins TRBV6-5 to TRBJ2-7; D is unclear. Germline CDR1 and CDR2: MNHEY and SVGAGI. V was cut by 2 bases and J by 3 bases, with 14 bases left in between. This CDR3 has 15 amino acids.

This rearrangement joins TRBV15 to TRBJ2-7; 10 nucleotides line up with TRBD1. The germline V gene encodes CDR1 LNHNV and CDR2 YYDKDF (reference sequence). Trimming at V came to 0 bases and at J to 7 bases, leaving 15 bases not matched to a gene. This CDR3 comprises 18 residues. CDR3: CATSRDLPGTGAKGEQYF. Here the CDR3 DNA reads TGTGCCACCAGCAGAGATCTGCCCGGGACAGGGGCAAAAGGAGAGCAGTACTTC. The full variable domain, its missing parts supplied by reference TRBV15 and TRBJ2-7, is DAMVIQNPRYQVTQFGKPVTLSCSQTLNHNVMYWYQQKSSQAPKLLFHYYDKDFNNEADTPDNFQSRRPNTSFCFLDIRSPGLGDTAMYLCATSRDLPGTGAKGEQYFGPGTRLTVT.

The chain employs TRBV6-5 and TRBJ1-2, with a possible D match to TRBD1 (5 bases). Germline V CDR1 and CDR2: MNHEY, SVGAGI. Deletions cut 0 bases from V and 4 bases from J, with 9 bases between. The CDR3 covers 14 residues. DNA of the CDR3: TGTGCCAGCAGTTACTCCGGGACGGTCTATGGCTACACCTTC. Encoded protein: CASSYSGTVYGYTF.

This clone was detected only once. The chain uses TRBV7-6 and TRBJ1-3; D is ambiguous. CDR3 length: 17 amino acids. V gave up 4 bases and J gave up 0 bases, with 16 bases separating them. Germline assignment: CDR1 SGHVS and CDR2 FNYEAQ. This chain's CDR3 is CASSSSPTPSSGNTIYF. The CDR3 coding sequence is TGTGCCAGCAGCTCAAGTCCTACCCCTAGCTCTGGAAACACCATATATTTT.

The V call is TRBV7-9, the J call TRBJ2-1; D call uncertain. Trimming pared 8 bases from V and 0 bases from J, leaving 11 bases between. Germline CDR1 is SEHNR and CDR2 is FQNEAQ (reference sequence). The CDR3 totals 14 residues. The DNA for the CDR3 is TGTGCCAGCGGTGGACGGTACTCCTACAATGAGCAGTTCTTC. Protein: CASGGRYSYNEQFF.

The chain couples TRBV12-5 to TRBJ1-5; D might be TRBD1 (5 bases). Trimming stripped 7 bases from V and 0 bases from J, with 13 bases between. CDR3 length: 15 amino acids. The germline gives CDR1 LGHNT, CDR2 FRNRAP. The CDR3 loop is CASARDGDSNQPQHF. In DNA form, the CDR3 reads TGTGCTAGTGCCCGGGACGGCGATAGCAATCAGCCCCAGCATTTT.

V gene TRBV6-1 combines with J gene TRBJ2-3; 9 nucleotides agree with TRBD2. Germline V gives CDR1 MNHNS, CDR2 SASEGT. The length of the CDR3 is 15 residues. With V trimmed by 1 base and J by 8 bases, 7 bases remained unmatched. The DNA for the CDR3 is TGTGCCAGCAGTGAAGTAAGCGGGGGGCCCGGTACGCAGTATTTT. This codes for CASSEVSGGPGTQYF.